A single sample gave rise to the 23 T cell receptor beta chains below, sequenced in a study of glioma-infiltrating T cells. Using RNA template, CDR3s of TCR alpha and beta were amplified with iRepertoire arm-PCR. TCRdb re-called the multiplex PCR reads through MiXCR, storing one row per CDR3 protein. The table records more than 85,000 distinct CDR3 sequences, approximately 26% of them present only once. Sequencing was carried out using glioma tissue, nonneoplastic brain tissue, or PBMCs (not recorded which). The receptors here all came from a human donor with low-grade glioma or glioblastoma, undergoing nonglioma brain surgery, or in good health (not recorded which).

Turning to this clonotype: The junction differs from germline at one of its ends, possibly a read error. The V call is TRBV6-2 or TRBV6-3, the J call TRBJ2-7; 7 bases are shared with TRBD1. Germline-derived CDR1 and CDR2 are MNHEY and SVGEGT. This CDR3 has 12 amino acids. In DNA, the CDR3 is TGTTCCAGTGCAGGGGGCTCCTACGAGCAGTACTTC. Translation: CSSAGGSYEQYF.

This clonotype appeared a few times. This may be a read error: a much more frequent sequence differs by one nucleotide. The V and J genes are TRBV4-1 and TRBJ1-1; 7 bases align to TRBD1. V was clipped by 4 bases and J by 1 base; unmatched bases: 9. The CDR3 covers 16 residues. Germline assignment: CDR1 MGHRA and CDR2 YSYEKL. The CDR3 bases are TGCGCCAGCAGCCGAAGCCCGAGACAGGGGAACACTGAAGCTTTCTTT. It codes for CASSRSPRQGNTEAFF.

The V gene is TRBV11-2, the J gene TRBJ2-3; D not resolved. Germline CDR1 SGHAT, CDR2 FQNNGV. The CDR3 covers 14 residues. V was clipped by 1 base and J by 1 base, with 6 bases between them. The CDR3 here is CASSLATGTDTQYF. In nucleotides, the CDR3 is TGTGCCAGCAGCTTAGCGACGGGCACAGATACGCAGTATTTT.

This clonotype occurred many times. This chain joins TRBV14 and TRBJ2-1, with 9 bases that match TRBD1. CDR1 is SGHDN, CDR2 FVKESK, per germline. The CDR3 is made up of 16 amino acids. V gave up 5 bases and J gave up 8 bases; unmatched junction bases: 13. This CDR3 reads CASSRTGTGSYHEQFF. Written as DNA, the CDR3 is TGTGCCAGCAGCAGAACCGGGACAGGGTCTTACCATGAGCAGTTCTTC.

This clonotype has ten or more counts. V is TRBV10-2 and J is TRBJ2-3; 7 bases line up with TRBD1. Germline V lookup: CDR1 WSHSY, CDR2 SAAADI. The CDR3 consists of 15 residues. V shed 4 bases and J 1 base; nucleotides not matched to a gene: 5. The CDR3 loop is CASSVRQGGTDTQYF. CDR3 DNA: TGCGCCAGCAGTGTCCGACAGGGCGGCACAGATACGCAGTATTTT.

This clonotype was seen at least ten times. V usage is TRBV14 and J usage is TRBJ1-2, with D hard to call. The CDR3 contains 13 residues. The V and J ends lost 1 base and 8 bases respectively, with 11 bases between them. Looked up from germline, CDR1 is SGHDN and CDR2 is FVKESK. In DNA form, the CDR3 reads TGTGCCAGCAGCCAAGGGGCCACTGTGGGCTACACCTTC. Amino acids: CASSQGATVGYTF.

Many counts were recorded for this clonotype. This chain connects TRBV20-1 to TRBJ1-3; D is undetermined. The germline V and J ends were trimmed by 5 bases and 0 bases, with 11 bases remaining between them. From germline, CDR1 is DFQATT and CDR2 SNEGSKA (reference sequence). CDR3 length equals 14 residues. The DNA of the CDR3 is TGCAGTGCTTCTCTCGGGATCTCTGGAAACACCATATATTTT. Translated, it gives CSASLGISGNTIYF.

This clonotype was picked up many times. This chain links TRBV5-1 with TRBJ1-2; D possibly corresponds to TRBD1 (5 bases). From germline, CDR1 is SGHRS and CDR2 YFSETQ. The CDR3 spans 16 residues. V was pared by 4 bases and J by 7 bases, with 23 bases between. As DNA, the CDR3 is TGCGCCAGCAGCCCCTGGTCCGGGACCGCCACGCGTGGCTACACCTTC. Translating it yields CASSPWSGTATRGYTF.

The J gene is TRBJ1-3, the V gene TRBV6-8; no definite D call. Trimming left V 8 bases short and J 16 bases short, with 30 bases between. Per the germline V gene, CDR1 is MNHGY and CDR2 is SAAAGT. The CDR3 loop spans 15 amino acids. The CDR3 DNA reads TGTGCCAGCCTCGGTATCGCGGGTTCTGGAAACATCATGTATTTT. Translating gives CASLGIAGSGNIMYF.

This clonotype was detected ten times or more. V and J are TRBV7-2 and TRBJ1-3; D perhaps matches TRBD1 (6 bases). The CDR3 totals 15 residues. Germline loops: CDR1 SGHTA, CDR2 FQGNSA. V was cut by 1 base and J by 3 bases, with 10 bases left in between. The CDR3 DNA sequence: TGTGCCAGCAGCTTAGACAGGGTCGGTGGAAACACCATATATTTT. Translated, it gives CASSLDRVGGNTIYF.

Concerning this clonotype itself: A much larger clone lies a single base off, so this may be a read error. This sequence joins TRBV14 and TRBJ1-2; D is uncertain. The CDR3 has 16 amino acids. V was cut by 5 bases and J by 6 bases, with 22 bases left in between. Germline loops: CDR1 SGHDN, CDR2 FVKESK. The CDR3 reads CASSELTWTDFHGYTF. The CDR3 DNA is TGTGCCAGCAGCGAACTCACCTGGACCGATTTTCATGGCTACACCTTC.

The chain recombines TRBV4-1 with TRBJ2-2; no reliable D call. CDR1 is MGHRA, CDR2 YSYEKL, per germline. V was clipped by 4 bases and J by 2 bases, with 11 bases between them. The CDR3 has 15 amino acids. The CDR3 sequence is CASSPGSSNTGELFF. Written as DNA, the CDR3 is TGCGCCAGCAGCCCCGGGTCCAGTAACACCGGGGAGCTGTTTTTT.

Regarding this clonotype: A read error may produce the germline difference seen at one junction end. The rearrangement links TRBV7-4 to TRBJ2-3, with TRBD2 matching over 7 bases. Germline assignment: CDR1 SGHVT and CDR2 SQSDAQ. The CDR3 is made up of 15 amino acids. For the CDR3, the DNA is TGTGCCAGCAGCCTAGCACGGGGGGAGACAGATACGCATTATTTT. Translated: CASSLARGETDTHYF.

The chain joins TRBV28 to TRBJ1-1; TRBD1 agrees at 7 bases. Germline CDR1 reads MDHEN; CDR2 reads SYDVKM. V shed 10 bases, J shed 6 bases, and the junction held 8 bases outside the gene matches. The CDR3 has 12 residues. CDR3: CAIRSTGSEAFF. The CDR3 nucleotides are TGTGCCATCAGGTCGACAGGGTCTGAAGCTTTCTTT. The full variable domain, with the rest looked up from reference TRBV28 and TRBJ1-1, is DVKVTQSSRYLVKRTGEKVFLECVQDMDHENMFWYRQDPGLGLRLIYFSYDVKMKEKGDIPEGYSVSREKKERFSLILESASTNQTSMYLCAIRSTGSEAFFGQGTRLTVV.

This clonotype was seen many times. The chain has TRBV19 and TRBJ1-5; D remains unclear. The V gene lost 3 bases and the J gene lost 5 bases, with 17 bases spanning the gap. This CDR3 has 16 residues. The germline V gene has CDR1 LNHDA and CDR2 SQIVND (reference sequence). The DNA for the CDR3 is TGTGCCAGTAGTATCGGGTCATCGGGGTTGGATCAGCCCCAGCATTTT. The encoded protein is CASSIGSSGLDQPQHF.

V gene TRBV20-1 combines with J gene TRBJ1-2, with TRBD1 identical over 9 bases. Germline loops: CDR1 DFQATT, CDR2 SNEGSKA (reference sequence). There are 15 residues in the CDR3. J lost 3 bases, V lost 6 bases, and 11 bases had no gene match. The CDR3 coding sequence is TGCAGTGCCAGCAGCTTTGGACAGGGGTACTATGGCTACACCTTC. This sequence encodes CSASSFGQGYYGYTF.

This clonotype has ten or more counts. The chain uses TRBV16 and TRBJ2-7; 7 nucleotides align to TRBD1. Trimming at V came to 2 bases and at J to 5 bases, leaving 12 bases not matched to a gene. The length of the CDR3 is 16 residues. The germline V gene encodes CDR1 KGHSY and CDR2 FQNENV. The CDR3 DNA sequence: TGTGCCAGCAGCCAAAGTGCTGGGATAGGGGGCGACGAGCAGTACTTC. Translation: CASSQSAGIGGDEQYF.

This clonotype has at least ten counts. V gene TRBV7-3 combines with J gene TRBJ2-3, with 9 bases fitting TRBD1. V was pared by 0 bases and J by 3 bases, with 4 bases of the junction left unmatched. Per the germline V gene, CDR1 is SGHTA and CDR2 is FQGTGA. The CDR3 length is 16 residues. DNA of the CDR3: TGTGCCAGCAGCTTAACAGGGACAGGGAGAACAGATACGCAGTATTTT. This translates into CASSLTGTGRTDTQYF.

The chain employs TRBV29-1 and TRBJ1-1; 10 bases line up with TRBD1. The V and J ends lost 6 bases and 1 base, in that order; junction bases with no gene match: 11. This CDR3 is built from 16 residues. Looked up from germline, CDR1 is SQVTM and CDR2 is ANQGSEA. Here the CDR3 reads CSVDAGQGTQNTEAFF. The CDR3 bases are TGCAGCGTGGACGCGGGACAGGGGACTCAGAACACTGAAGCTTTCTTT.

This clonotype came up many times. The CDR3, as DNA: TGCAGCGTTGGGGAGGTCCTGTATTCACCCCTCCACTTT. This encodes CSVGEVLYSPLHF. The rearrangement links TRBV29-1 to TRBJ1-6; D not resolved. CDR3 length: 13 amino acids. V gave up 4 bases and J gave up 8 bases, with 12 bases separating them. Per the germline V gene, CDR1 is SQVTM and CDR2 is ANQGSEA.

This clonotype appeared many times. A much more abundant neighbour one base away suggests this may be a read error. CDR3 amino acids: CASRLTGANTEASF. The CDR3 DNA reads TGTGCCAGCAGACTTACAGGGGCGAACACTGAAGCTTCCTTT. The V call is TRBV6-2 or TRBV6-3, the J call TRBJ1-1; 7 bases map to TRBD1. Germline V gene sequence: CDR1 MNHEY, CDR2 SVGEGT. This CDR3 is 14 amino acids long.

Regarding this clonotype: As the CDR3 is not closed by the conserved phenylalanine or tryptophan, this likely results from a read error. The CDR3 coding sequence is TGTGCCAGCAGGATGACTAGCGGGAGCGAACAGTACCTC. It yields the protein CASRMTSGSEQYL. The chain has TRBV6-2 or TRBV6-3 and TRBJ2-7, with 12 bases lining up with TRBD2. V lost 6 bases to trimming and J lost 10 bases; unmatched junction nucleotides: 7. This CDR3 has 13 residues. Germline CDR1 reads MNHEY; CDR2 reads SVGEGT.

This clonotype was seen more than once but under ten times. This chain connects TRBV19 to TRBJ1-1, with D maybe TRBD1 (5 bases). This CDR3 contains 14 residues. Per the germline V gene, CDR1 is LNHDA and CDR2 is SQIVND (reference sequence). Trimming removed 7 bases at V and 4 bases at J, with 16 bases between. The chain's CDR3 is CASTLGVGGTEAFF. CDR3 nucleotides: TGTGCCAGTACTTTAGGGGTCGGGGGCACTGAAGCTTTCTTT.